Listed here are 24 T cell receptor beta chains from one sample, sequenced in a study of blood T cell repertoires in COVID-19. Clones were sequenced by immunoSEQ multiplex PCR, and TCRdb holds only the in-frame ones, with some missing. The data contain approximately 170,000 clones, around 89% of them singletons. Sequenced material: peripheral blood. Source of these receptors: a man aged 50-60 years who had recovered from COVID-19.

This clone was found once. The rearrangement links TRBV11-3 to TRBJ1-5, with 10 bases lining up with TRBD1. The CDR3 contains 15 residues. Germline lookup yields CDR1 SGHNT and CDR2 YENEEA. J was trimmed by 3 bases and V by 5 bases; bases with no gene match: 4. CDR3: CASSQGTGANQPQHF. DNA for the CDR3: TGTGCCAGCAGCCAAGGGACAGGGGCCAATCAGCCCCAGCATTTT.

The rearrangement uses TRBV6-4 and TRBJ2-7; 7 bases match TRBD2. V lost 4 bases to trimming and J lost 7 bases; unmatched junction nucleotides: 16. Germline V gene lookup returns CDR1 MRHNA and CDR2 SNTAGT. The CDR3 contains 16 residues. This CDR3 reads CASSVRGAGYASEQYF. The CDR3 nucleotides read TGTGCCAGCAGTGTCCGCGGAGCGGGATACGCTAGTGAGCAGTACTTC.

This clone is a singleton in its sample. The chain uses TRBV7-7 and TRBJ2-5; D is undetermined. The CDR3 length is 13 residues. The ends were cut back, 1 base at V and 1 base at J, with 4 bases in the middle. CDR1 is SSHAT, CDR2 FNYEAQ, per germline (reference sequence). This CDR3 reads CASSLGGQETQYF. The CDR3 bases are TGTGCCAGCAGCTTAGGCGGCCAAGAGACCCAGTACTTC.

CDR3 in DNA: TGCGCCAGCAGCTTAAAGTCGTTCTCTTGGGGAGCGGGAGGTGGAGATACGCAGTATTTT. Its translation is CASSLKSFSWGAGGGDTQYF. The chain combines TRBV5-1 with TRBJ2-3; TRBD2 matches at 9 bases. The CDR3 loop spans 20 amino acids. V gave up 2 bases and J gave up 5 bases; unmatched junction bases: 21. Germline lookup yields CDR1 SGHRS and CDR2 YFSETQ.

This clone was seen more than once but under ten times. The rearrangement uses TRBV5-4 and TRBJ2-2; D gene uncertain. The CDR3 spans 14 residues. Germline V gene sequence: CDR1 SGHNT, CDR2 YYREEE (reference sequence). V lost 1 base and J lost 1, with 5 bases in between. CDR3 residues: CASSLRQNTGELFF. CDR3 in DNA: TGTGCCAGCAGCTTGAGACAGAACACCGGGGAGCTGTTTTTT.

Here the CDR3 reads CASRRGPNEKLFF. CDR3 in DNA: TGTGCCAGCCGGAGGGGACCTAATGAAAAACTGTTTTTT. This sequence joins TRBV27 and TRBJ1-4; maybe TRBD1 (5 bases). The CDR3 is made up of 13 amino acids. Deletions cut 8 bases from V and 3 bases from J, with 10 bases between. Germline values: CDR1 MNHEY, CDR2 SMNVEV (reference sequence). The full variable domain, with the rest looked up from reference TRBV27 and TRBJ1-4, is EAQVTQNPRYLITVTGKKLTVTCSQNMNHEYMSWYRQDPGLGLRQIYYSMNVEVTDKGDVPEGYKVSRKEKRNFPLILESPSPNQTSLYFCASRRGPNEKLFFGSGTQLSVL.

The DNA of the CDR3 is TGTGCCAGCAGTTCCCCCGGGACAGGGGCGAGGAATGAGCAGTTCTTC. Its translation is CASSSPGTGARNEQFF. The chain has TRBV28 and TRBJ2-1, with TRBD1 matching 10 bases. From germline, CDR1 is MDHEN and CDR2 SYDVKM. With V trimmed by 4 bases and J by 7 bases, 10 bases remained unmatched. CDR3 length: 16 amino acids.

V gene TRBV2 combines with J gene TRBJ1-5; D is unclear. The ends were cut back, 6 bases at V and 0 bases at J, with 12 bases in the middle. This CDR3 is built from 15 residues. CDR1 is SNHLY and CDR2 is FYNNEI in the germline V gene. CDR3 DNA: TGTGCCAGCAGGGAGGTTACCCTTAGCAATCAGCCCCAGCATTTT. Protein product: CASREVTLSNQPQHF. Filled out from reference TRBV2 and TRBJ1-5, the complete variable domain reads EPEVTQTPSHQVTQMGQEVILRCVPISNHLYFYWYRQILGQKVEFLVSFYNNEISEKSEIFDDQFSVERPDGSNFTLKIRSTKLEDSAMYFCASREVTLSNQPQHFGDGTRLSIL.

This chain joins TRBV5-4 and TRBJ2-5, with a tentative D call TRBD1 (5 bases). CDR1 is SGHNT, CDR2 YYREEE, per germline (reference sequence). CDR3 length equals 13 residues. V lost 3 bases to trimming and J lost 2 bases, with 8 bases between them. CDR3 residues: CASSYDRQETQYF. In DNA form, the CDR3 reads TGTGCCAGCAGCTACGACAGACAAGAGACCCAGTACTTC.

In its sample, this clone was seen once. The DNA of the CDR3 is TGTGCCGGGCTTTCAACAGGGACCGGGGAGCTGTTTTTT. This encodes CAGLSTGTGELFF. V usage is TRBV6-6 and J usage is TRBJ2-2; maybe TRBD1 (6 bases). Trimming took off 11 bases at V and 5 bases at J, with 15 bases between the two ends. Germline assignment: CDR1 MNHNY and CDR2 SVGAGI (reference sequence). The CDR3 has 13 residues.

The genes are TRBV6-5 and TRBJ1-2, with 9 bases aligning to TRBD1. This CDR3 has 13 amino acids. V shed 7 bases and J 12 bases; nucleotides not matched to a gene: 12. In germline, CDR1 is MNHEY, CDR2 SVGAGI. CDR3: CASTSTGGGSNTF. CDR3 nucleotides: TGTGCCAGCACCTCAACAGGGGGCGGCTCTAACACCTTC.

This chain joins TRBV4-3 and TRBJ2-2; the D gene is possibly TRBD2 (5 bases). CDR3 size: 13 residues. Germline values: CDR1 LGHNA, CDR2 YSLEER. The germline V and J ends were trimmed by 2 bases and 6 bases, with 7 bases remaining between them. The CDR3: CASSQTEAGELFF. The CDR3 bases are TGCGCCAGCAGCCAAACGGAGGCCGGGGAGCTGTTTTTT.

The CDR3 spells CASSPRDIPYGYTF. The DNA of the CDR3 is TGTGCCAGCAGTCCCAGGGACATCCCCTATGGCTACACCTTC. The chain employs TRBV27 and TRBJ1-2; tentative D call: TRBD1 (6 bases). CDR1 MNHEY and CDR2 SMNVEV come from the germline V gene (reference sequence). Trimming removed 5 bases at V and 4 bases at J, with 14 bases between. The CDR3 length is 14 residues.

V usage is TRBV18 and J usage is TRBJ2-3; D gene uncertain. The CDR3 contains 13 residues. The V gene's germline CDR1 is KGHSH and CDR2 LQKENI. Trimming took 1 base from V and 3 from J, leaving 5 bases between them. CDR3 region: CASSPQLTDTQYF. CDR3 coding DNA: TGTGCCAGCTCACCACAGCTAACAGATACGCAGTATTTT.

This clone was observed a single time. V is TRBV5-1 and J is TRBJ2-3, with 7 bases that match TRBD1. Germline lookup yields CDR1 SGHRS and CDR2 YFSETQ. J gave up 3 bases and V 4 bases, and 5 bases lay outside the gene matches. CDR3 size: 14 residues. In nucleotides, the CDR3 is TGCGCCAGCAGCCTGACAGGGACGACAGATACGCAGTATTTT. It encodes CASSLTGTTDTQYF. Filled out from reference TRBV5-1 and TRBJ2-3, the complete variable domain reads KAGVTQTPRYLIKTRGQQVTLSCSPISGHRSVSWYQQTPGQGLQFLFEYFSETQRNKGNFPGRFSGRQFSNSRSEMNVSTLELGDSALYLCASSLTGTTDTQYFGPGTRLTVL.

The V call is TRBV19, the J call TRBJ1-5, with D perhaps matching TRBD1 (6 bases). Trimming stripped 3 bases from V and 2 bases from J, with 11 bases between. There are 15 residues in the CDR3. Germline CDR1 reads LNHDA; CDR2 reads SQIVND (reference sequence). The CDR3 bases are TGTGCCAGTAGTATGGGCAGGGGAGGCAATCAGCCCCAGCATTTT. Protein sequence: CASSMGRGGNQPQHF.

This clone was observed once. The CDR3 spells CASSAGTGLNSPLHF. The CDR3 region has the DNA TGTGCCAGCAGTGCAGGGACAGGGCTTAATTCACCCCTCCACTTT. This chain joins TRBV28 and TRBJ1-6, with 9 bases matching TRBD1. CDR1 and CDR2 (germline): MDHEN, SYDVKM. The CDR3 sequence is 15 residues long. V dropped 5 bases and J dropped 6; count of bases not matched to a gene: 5.

This chain joins TRBV4-1 and TRBJ2-2; tentative D call: TRBD1 (6 bases). The CDR3 contains 15 residues. V gave up 3 bases and J gave up 1 base, with 9 bases separating them. Germline V gives CDR1 MGHRA, CDR2 YSYEKL. The CDR3 region has the DNA TGCGCCAGCAGCCATCCGGGACAGAACACCGGGGAGCTGTTTTTT. Amino acids: CASSHPGQNTGELFF.

This clone occurred once. The chain employs TRBV28 and TRBJ2-7; tentatively, D is TRBD2 (6 bases). The CDR3 has 15 amino acids. Trimming cost V 7 bases and J 7 bases, with 23 bases left between them. Looked up from germline, CDR1 is MDHEN and CDR2 is SYDVKM. In DNA form, the CDR3 reads TGTGCCAGCACCTCGGGGGACTCCTCATCGTTAGAGCAGTACTTC. This sequence encodes CASTSGDSSSLEQYF.

The CDR3 loop is CASSLGATGELFF. The CDR3 nucleotides read TGCGCCAGCAGCTTGGGGGCCACCGGGGAGCTGTTTTTT. The V and J genes are TRBV5-1 and TRBJ2-2; the D is unclear. The germline CDR1 and CDR2 sequences are SGHRS and YFSETQ. This CDR3 has 13 residues. V shed 0 bases and J shed 4 bases, with 4 bases lying between them.

The V and J genes are TRBV7-9 and TRBJ2-3; 10 nucleotides line up with TRBD2. The CDR3 is made up of 15 amino acids. The V segment lost 5 bases and the J segment 1 base; nucleotides outside the gene matches: 3. From germline, CDR1 is SEHNR and CDR2 FQNEAQ (reference sequence). In nucleotides, the CDR3 is TGTGCCAGCAGCCTAGGACTAGCGGGCACAGATACGCAGTATTTT. As protein: CASSLGLAGTDTQYF.

J is TRBJ2-7 and V is TRBV9; D may be TRBD2 (7 bases). Trimming pared 0 bases from V and 7 bases from J, leaving 14 bases between. This CDR3 spans 14 amino acids. The germline V gene encodes CDR1 SGDLS and CDR2 YYNGEE. In DNA form, the CDR3 reads TGTGCCAGCAGCGTAGACGGGAGGCAGGGGGAGCAGTACTTC. Protein: CASSVDGRQGEQYF.

The V and J genes are TRBV5-1 and TRBJ1-4, with D possibly matching TRBD1 (5 bases). The CDR3 is 15 amino acids. Trimming took 0 bases from V and 7 from J, leaving 13 bases between them. Germline CDR1 is SGHRS and CDR2 is YFSETQ. DNA for the CDR3: TGCGCCAGCAGCTTGGGCGGGATAAGGGGTGAAAAACTGTTTTTT. Residues: CASSLGGIRGEKLFF.

This chain links TRBV6-1 with TRBJ1-6; D is perhaps TRBD1 (5 bases). The V gene lost 1 base and the J gene lost 10 bases, with 8 bases spanning the gap. Looked up from germline, CDR1 is MNHNS and CDR2 is SASEGT. CDR3 length: 13 amino acids. DNA for the CDR3: TGTGCCAGCAGTGAAGGACAGAACTCACCCCTCCACTTT. Translating gives CASSEGQNSPLHF.